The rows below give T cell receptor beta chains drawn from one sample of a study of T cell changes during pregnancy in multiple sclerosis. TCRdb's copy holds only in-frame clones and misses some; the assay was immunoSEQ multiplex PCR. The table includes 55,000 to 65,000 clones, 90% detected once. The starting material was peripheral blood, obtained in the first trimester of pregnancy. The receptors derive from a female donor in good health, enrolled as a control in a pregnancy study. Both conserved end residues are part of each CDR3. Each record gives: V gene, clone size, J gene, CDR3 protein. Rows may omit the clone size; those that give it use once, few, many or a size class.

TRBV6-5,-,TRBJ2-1,CASSYTAGGHHEQFF
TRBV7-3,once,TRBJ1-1,CASTPGDRNTEAFF
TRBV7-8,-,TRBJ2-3,CASSLGTSGTSTDTQYF
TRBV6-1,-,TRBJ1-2,CASSSQEFYGYTF
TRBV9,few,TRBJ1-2,CASSEGAGLGYGYTF
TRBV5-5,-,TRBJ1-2,CASSLVPRANYGYTF
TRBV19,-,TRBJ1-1,CASSIWRQGGNTEAFF
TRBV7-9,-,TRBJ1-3,CASSLVGQGFSGNTIYF
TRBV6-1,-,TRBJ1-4,CASSDWASRELFF
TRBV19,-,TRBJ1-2,CASSPMDSYGYTF
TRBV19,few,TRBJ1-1,CASGVGRGNTEAFF
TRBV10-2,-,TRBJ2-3,CASSGSTTRGHTQYF
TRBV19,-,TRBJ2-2,CASSFPGLAGGPVTGELFF
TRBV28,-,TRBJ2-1,CASSLITGVNGEQFF
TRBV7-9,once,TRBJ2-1,CASSLAGAGGPLDEQFF
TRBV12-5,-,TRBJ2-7,CASAPLGGNEQYF
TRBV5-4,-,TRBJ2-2,CAGGGTPGAGELFF
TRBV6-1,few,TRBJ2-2,CASRRAGPDTGELFF
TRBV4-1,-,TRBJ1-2,CASSQDPLLANYGYTF
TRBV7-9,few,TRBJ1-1,CASSPSQGRQAFF
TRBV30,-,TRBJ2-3,CAWSSGGPEATQYF
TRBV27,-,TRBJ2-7,CASSLSRSSSVYEQYF
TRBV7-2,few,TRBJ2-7,CASSFTGTGVVEQYF
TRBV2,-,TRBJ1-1,CASTQGYMNTEAFF
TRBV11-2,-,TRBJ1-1,CASSFGQANTEAFF
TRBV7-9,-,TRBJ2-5,CASSKTGNRETQYF
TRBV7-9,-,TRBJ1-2,CASSLDREYGYTF
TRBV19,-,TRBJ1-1,CASKNREGTEAFF
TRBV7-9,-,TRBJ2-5,CASSPRTSGRGETQYF
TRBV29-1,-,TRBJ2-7,CSAGGIAGGEQYF
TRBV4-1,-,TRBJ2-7,CASSQDKLASGLAYEQYF
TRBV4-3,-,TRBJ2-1,CASSQDQIQRAHNEQFF
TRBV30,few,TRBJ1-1,CACHRGQVPEAFF
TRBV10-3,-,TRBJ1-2,CAISEPFWTDYGYTF
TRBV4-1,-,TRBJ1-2,CASSQEAGENYGYTF
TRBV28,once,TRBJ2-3,CASSSRSDNILTDTQYF
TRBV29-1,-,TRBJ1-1,CSVELTTGGTEAFF
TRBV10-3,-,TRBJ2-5,CATTPNREAETQYF
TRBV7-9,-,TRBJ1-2,CASSFVVQGYGYTF